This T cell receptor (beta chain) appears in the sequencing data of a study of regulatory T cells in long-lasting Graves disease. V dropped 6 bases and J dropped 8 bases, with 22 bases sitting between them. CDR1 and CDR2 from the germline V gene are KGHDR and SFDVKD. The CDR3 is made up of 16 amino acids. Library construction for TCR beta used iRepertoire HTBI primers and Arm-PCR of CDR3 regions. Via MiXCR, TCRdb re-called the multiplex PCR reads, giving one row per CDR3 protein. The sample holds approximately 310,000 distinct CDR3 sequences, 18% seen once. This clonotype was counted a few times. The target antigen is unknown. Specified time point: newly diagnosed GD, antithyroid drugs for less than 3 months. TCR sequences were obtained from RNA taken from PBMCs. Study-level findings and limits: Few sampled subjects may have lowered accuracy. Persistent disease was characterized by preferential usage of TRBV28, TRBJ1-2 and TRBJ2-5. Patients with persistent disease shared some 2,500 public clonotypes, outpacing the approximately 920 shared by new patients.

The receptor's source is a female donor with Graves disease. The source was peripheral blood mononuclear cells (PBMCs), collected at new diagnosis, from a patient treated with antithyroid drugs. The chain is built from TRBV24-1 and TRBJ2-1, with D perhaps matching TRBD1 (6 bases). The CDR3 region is CATSTTSTGLGDEQFF. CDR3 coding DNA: TGTGCCACCAGTACCACATCAACAGGGCTTGGGGATGAGCAGTTCTTC.